These 29 T cell receptor beta chains originate from one sample sequenced in a study of T-cell reconstitution after alpha-beta-depleted transplantation in children. This sample's TCRbeta library carried unique molecular identifier barcodes. TCRdb recomputed calls from the PCR reads with MiXCR, one row per CDR3 protein. The table includes 300,000 to 350,000 distinct CDR3 sequences, under 20% detected once. The source was PBMCs, mostly from graft donor cells, collected 360 days after TCRalphabeta/CD19-depleted stem cell transplant. These receptor sequences come from a male patient between 2 and 9 years old who had a stem cell transplant for acute lymphoblastic leukemia, so the T cells may come from the graft donor.

The chain uses TRBV5-1 and TRBJ2-7, with D unclear. Germline CDR1 reads SGHRS; CDR2 reads YFSETQ. CDR3 length: 13 amino acids. Trimming took off 0 bases at V and 6 bases at J, with 10 bases between the two ends. CDR3 sequence: CASSLERFGEQYF. CDR3 sequence (DNA): TGCGCCAGCAGCTTGGAGAGGTTCGGCGAGCAGTACTTC.

The chain combines TRBV20-1 with TRBJ1-1; D is perhaps TRBD1 (6 bases). Trimming stripped 3 bases from V and 0 bases from J, with 20 bases between. Per germline, CDR1 DFQATT and CDR2 SNEGSKA (reference sequence). This CDR3 comprises 17 residues. CDR3: CSARSLMADSLNTEAFF. In DNA, the CDR3 is TGCAGTGCTAGGAGCCTGATGGCGGACAGCCTGAACACTGAAGCTTTCTTT.

This clonotype has just a few counts. The rearrangement joins TRBV20-1 to TRBJ2-3; 8 bases match TRBD2. Trimming cost V 0 bases and J 11 bases; bases outside gene matches: 4. CDR3 size: 12 residues. The germline gives CDR1 DFQATT, CDR2 SNEGSKA (reference sequence). The CDR3 DNA follows: TGCAGTGCTAGAGACCTTAGCGGGGAGCAGTATTTT. Amino acids: CSARDLSGEQYF.

The genes are TRBV6-5 and TRBJ1-3; D ambiguous. This CDR3 comprises 17 residues. Trimming cost V 0 bases and J 0 bases, with 12 bases left between them. Germline V gives CDR1 MNHEY, CDR2 SVGAGI. The CDR3 reads CASSYSPGLISGNTIYF. Written as DNA, the CDR3 is TGTGCCAGCAGTTACTCCCCCGGTTTAATCTCTGGAAACACCATATATTTT.

This clonotype was counted only a few times. This chain joins TRBV4-2 and TRBJ2-2; D not certain. Germline V lookup: CDR1 LGHNA, CDR2 YNFKEQ. Trimming removed 0 bases at V and 6 bases at J, with 11 bases between. The CDR3 is made up of 15 amino acids. The chain's CDR3 is CASSQEFELSGELFF. The CDR3 nucleotides read TGTGCCAGCAGCCAAGAGTTCGAGCTTTCCGGGGAGCTGTTTTTT.

This rearrangement joins TRBV7-9 to TRBJ2-7; the D gene is possibly TRBD1 (6 bases). CDR3 length: 14 residues. The V and J ends lost 2 bases and 0 bases respectively, with 8 bases between them. Germline lookup yields CDR1 SEHNR and CDR2 FQNEAQ (reference sequence). Here the CDR3 reads CASSLPGASYEQYF. The CDR3 DNA reads as TGTGCCAGCAGCTTACCAGGGGCCTCCTACGAGCAGTACTTC.

This rearrangement joins TRBV4-3 to TRBJ1-1, with D unresolved. CDR1 is LGHNA, CDR2 YSLEER, per germline. CDR3 length: 17 residues. V gave up 1 base and J gave up 6 bases, with 21 bases separating them. CDR3 sequence (DNA): TGCGCCAGCAGCCAAGTTCCGGGCCTTCTACTCAACTCTGAAGCTTTCTTT. Encoded protein: CASSQVPGLLLNSEAFF.

This clonotype was seen many times. The chain is built from TRBV27 and TRBJ2-1; 8 bases agree with TRBD2. Trimming at V came to 7 bases and at J to 6 bases, leaving 11 bases not matched to a gene. The CDR3 spans 15 residues. Germline V CDR1 and CDR2: MNHEY, SMNVEV (reference sequence). The CDR3 region is CASTPSAGDLNEQFF. The CDR3 DNA reads as TGTGCCAGCACCCCGTCAGCGGGAGACCTCAATGAGCAGTTCTTC.

The CDR3 is CSVESGQYTEAFF. The CDR3 DNA sequence: TGCAGCGTTGAATCGGGACAGTACACTGAAGCTTTCTTT. The genes are TRBV29-1 and TRBJ1-1; 7 bases map to TRBD1. This CDR3 contains 13 residues. V was clipped by 2 bases and J by 3 bases; unmatched bases: 3. In germline, CDR1 is SQVTM, CDR2 ANQGSEA.

The sample holds a few counts of this clonotype. The J gene is TRBJ2-1, the V gene TRBV6-2 or TRBV6-3; D may be TRBD2 (6 bases). The germline gives CDR1 MNHEY, CDR2 SVGEGT. The CDR3 is made up of 16 amino acids. The V end lost 5 bases, the J end lost 2 bases, and 16 bases lay between the germline ends. The CDR3 DNA reads as TGTGCCAGCAGTCCCCCCCCTAGCGCCACCTACAATGAGCAGTTCTTC. It yields the protein CASSPPPSATYNEQFF.

The V call is TRBV6-5, the J call TRBJ2-5; D is perhaps TRBD1 (6 bases). The CDR3 covers 15 residues. The V end was cut by 0 bases, the J end by 0 bases, with 8 bases between. Germline V gene lookup returns CDR1 MNHEY and CDR2 SVGAGI. The CDR3 here is CASSYSGAHQETQYF. DNA of the CDR3: TGTGCCAGCAGTTACTCGGGGGCTCACCAAGAGACCCAGTACTTC.

The chain has TRBV10-3 and TRBJ2-2; 9 nucleotides line up with TRBD1. Germline loops: CDR1 ENHRY, CDR2 SYGVKD. V lost 6 bases to trimming and J lost 1 base; unmatched junction nucleotides: 0. This CDR3 has 14 residues. CDR3 nucleotide sequence: TGTGCCATCAGGGGACAGGGGAACACCGGGGAGCTGTTTTTT. Protein: CAIRGQGNTGELFF.

The rearrangement links TRBV4-3 to TRBJ2-7; 7 bases fit TRBD2. The CDR3 loop spans 17 amino acids. The germline CDR1 and CDR2 sequences are LGHNA and YSLEER. J lost 0 bases, V lost 3 bases, and 11 bases had no gene match. The CDR3 DNA sequence: TGCGCCAGCAGCCAGTACCGCTCTAGCGGAAGCTCCTACGAGCAGTACTTC. The encoded protein is CASSQYRSSGSSYEQYF.

V usage is TRBV6-2 or TRBV6-3 and J usage is TRBJ1-2; D gene uncertain. V was shortened by 6 bases and J by 2 bases, with 16 bases between the two germline ends. CDR3 length: 15 amino acids. The germline gives CDR1 MNHEY, CDR2 SVGEGT. This chain's CDR3 is CASRNTPQENYGYTF. As DNA, the CDR3 is TGTGCCAGCAGAAATACCCCTCAGGAAAACTATGGCTACACCTTC.

This clonotype appeared many times. V is TRBV7-9 and J is TRBJ1-4; D is possibly TRBD1 (6 bases). This CDR3 region has 14 residues. CDR1 is SEHNR and CDR2 is FQNEAQ in the germline V gene (reference sequence). Deletions cut 4 bases from V and 9 bases from J, with 15 bases between. DNA of the CDR3: TGTGCCAGCAGCTCGATTACCGGGACACAAAAACTGTTTTTT. It yields the protein CASSSITGTQKLFF.

DNA of the CDR3: TGTGCCATCAGTAGACTAGCGGGAGCTCTAGATACGCAGTATTTT. It yields the protein CAISRLAGALDTQYF. The rearrangement joins TRBV10-3 to TRBJ2-3; 12 positions match TRBD2. CDR3 size: 15 residues. After removal of 5 bases from V and 5 bases from J, the junction contained 5 bases not matched to a gene. CDR1 is ENHRY and CDR2 is SYGVKD in the germline V gene.

To note about this clonotype: The CDR3 does not end in the conserved phenylalanine or tryptophan, so this is likely a read error. This chain uses TRBV5-1 with TRBJ2-1; 7 positions agree with TRBD2. Germline loops: CDR1 SGHRS, CDR2 YFSETQ. J lost 4 bases, V lost 4 bases, and 5 bases had no gene match. The CDR3 loop spans 14 amino acids. CDR3 protein: CASSKGGGYNEQFY. The CDR3 region has the DNA TGCGCCAGCAGCAAGGGCGGGGGATACAATGAGCAGTTCTAC.

This clonotype was observed many times. The J gene is TRBJ1-1, the V gene TRBV28; TRBD1 matches 11 bases. Looked up from germline, CDR1 is MDHEN and CDR2 is SYDVKM. Trimming at V came to 3 bases and at J to 2 bases, leaving 5 bases not matched to a gene. The CDR3 contains 16 residues. The CDR3 sequence: CASSFPRTGGNTEAFF. CDR3 in DNA: TGTGCCAGCAGTTTTCCTCGGACAGGGGGCAACACTGAAGCTTTCTTT.

V is TRBV28 and J is TRBJ2-4; D may be TRBD2 (6 bases). This CDR3 has 16 residues. Trimming stripped 5 bases from V and 0 bases from J, with 14 bases between. The germline gives CDR1 MDHEN, CDR2 SYDVKM. CDR3 sequence (DNA): TGTGCCAGCAGTCCCGCGTGGGACTTAGCCAAAAACATTCAGTACTTC. Translated: CASSPAWDLAKNIQYF. Drawing the rest from reference TRBV28 and TRBJ2-4, the complete variable domain is DVKVTQSSRYLVKRTGEKVFLECVQDMDHENMFWYRQDPGLGLRLIYFSYDVKMKEKGDIPEGYSVSREKKERFSLILESASTNQTSMYLCASSPAWDLAKNIQYFGAGTRLSVL.

This sequence joins TRBV24-1 and TRBJ2-5, with 7 bases that match TRBD2. The CDR3 runs to 15 residues. The trim removed 0 bases at V and 2 bases at J, leaving 2 bases unmatched. CDR1 is KGHDR, CDR2 SFDVKD, per germline. CDR3 DNA: TGTGCCACCAGTGATTTGGATAGCGGGCAAGAGACCCAGTACTTC. Amino acid sequence: CATSDLDSGQETQYF.

There are many counts of this clonotype. The genes are TRBV7-9 and TRBJ2-1; no definite D call. The length of the CDR3 is 15 residues. Trimming removed 1 base at V and 0 bases at J, with 7 bases between. Germline CDR1 SEHNR, CDR2 FQNEAQ (reference sequence). The CDR3 spells CASSLEITSYNEQFF. CDR3 in DNA: TGTGCCAGCAGCTTAGAAATTACCTCCTACAATGAGCAGTTCTTC.

This clonotype was found a few times. V gene TRBV27 combines with J gene TRBJ1-2; 8 positions match TRBD1. In germline, CDR1 is MNHEY, CDR2 SMNVEV (reference sequence). This CDR3 is built from 17 residues. V lost 5 bases to trimming and J lost 4 bases; unmatched junction nucleotides: 15. The CDR3 DNA reads as TGTGCCAGCAGTAGGGGGGACAGGTCAACCATATCCTATGGCTACACCTTC. Its protein product is CASSRGDRSTISYGYTF.

This chain links TRBV4-3 with TRBJ2-6, with D perhaps matching TRBD1 (6 bases). The germline gives CDR1 LGHNA, CDR2 YSLEER. Trimming stripped 1 base from V and 4 bases from J, with 14 bases between. CDR3 length: 17 amino acids. CDR3 sequence reads: CASSQAFSGVGANVLTF. The CDR3 DNA is TGCGCCAGCAGCCAAGCTTTTTCAGGGGTCGGGGCCAACGTCCTGACTTTC.

This clonotype has just a few counts. The genes are TRBV4-2 and TRBJ2-7, with 8 bases fitting TRBD2. J gave up 0 bases and V 0 bases, and 7 bases lay outside the gene matches. The CDR3 loop spans 17 amino acids. CDR1 is LGHNA and CDR2 is YNFKEQ in the germline V gene. Here the CDR3 DNA reads TGTGCCAGCAGCCAAGATCACACTAGCGGCAGCTCCTACGAGCAGTACTTC. Protein product: CASSQDHTSGSSYEQYF.

V gene TRBV20-1 combines with J gene TRBJ2-1; TRBD2 matches 7 bases. Trimming at V came to 8 bases and at J to 2 bases, leaving 6 bases not matched to a gene. This CDR3 comprises 13 residues. Germline assignment: CDR1 DFQATT and CDR2 SNEGSKA (reference sequence). DNA of the CDR3: TGCAGTTCCAGCGGGATCACCTACAATGAGCAGTTCTTC. Protein sequence: CSSSGITYNEQFF.

The chain employs TRBV28 and TRBJ2-7; either TRBD1 or TRBD2 may fit D (5 bases each). The germline CDR1 and CDR2 sequences are MDHEN and SYDVKM. There are 17 residues in the CDR3. V lost 3 bases to trimming and J lost 1 base, with 19 bases between them. In DNA form, the CDR3 reads TGTGCCAGCAGTTTTTCAGTAAGGGGACGGTTTTCCTACGAGCAGTACTTC. Its protein is CASSFSVRGRFSYEQYF.

This clonotype was counted only a few times. CDR3 nucleotides: TGTGCCAGCAGTTCTGACGACCTATTAGCGGATTTGACAGATACGCAGTATTTT. This translates into CASSSDDLLADLTDTQYF. J is TRBJ2-3 and V is TRBV28, with D tentatively TRBD2 (6 bases). Germline CDR1 reads MDHEN; CDR2 reads SYDVKM. Deletions cut 4 bases from V and 3 bases from J, with 23 bases between. This CDR3 has 18 residues.

The count of this clonotype is one. The chain couples TRBV7-9 to TRBJ2-7, with D possibly called TRBD1 or TRBD2 (5 bases each). V gave up 6 bases and J gave up 1 base, with 10 bases separating them. CDR3 length: 13 residues. From germline, CDR1 is SEHNR and CDR2 FQNEAQ (reference sequence). The CDR3 nucleotides read TGTGCCAGCAGGGGACGGAGATCCTACGAGCAGTACTTC. It encodes CASRGRRSYEQYF.

This clonotype was seen more than once but under ten times. The chain uses TRBV5-1 and TRBJ2-1; 9 bases are shared with TRBD2. J was trimmed by 4 bases and V by 4 bases; bases with no gene match: 18. Germline-derived CDR1 and CDR2 are SGHRS and YFSETQ. The CDR3 totals 19 residues. CDR3 amino acids: CASSTGLREGRVLYNEQFF. CDR3 in DNA: TGCGCCAGCAGCACCGGTTTGCGGGAGGGGCGGGTCTTGTACAATGAGCAGTTCTTC.